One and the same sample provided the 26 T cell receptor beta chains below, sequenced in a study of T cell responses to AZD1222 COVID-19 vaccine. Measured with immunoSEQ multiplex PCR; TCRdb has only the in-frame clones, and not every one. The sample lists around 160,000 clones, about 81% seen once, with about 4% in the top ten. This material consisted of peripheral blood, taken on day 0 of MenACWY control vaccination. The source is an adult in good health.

CDR3 residues: CASSPGLLAGKADTQYF. DNA for the CDR3: TGCGCCAGCAGCCCCGGGTTGCTAGCGGGGAAGGCAGATACGCAGTATTTT. V and J are TRBV5-1 and TRBJ2-3; 9 nucleotides align to TRBD2. V was pared by 4 bases and J by 4 bases, with 13 bases of the junction left unmatched. Germline values: CDR1 SGHRS, CDR2 YFSETQ. The CDR3 loop spans 17 amino acids.

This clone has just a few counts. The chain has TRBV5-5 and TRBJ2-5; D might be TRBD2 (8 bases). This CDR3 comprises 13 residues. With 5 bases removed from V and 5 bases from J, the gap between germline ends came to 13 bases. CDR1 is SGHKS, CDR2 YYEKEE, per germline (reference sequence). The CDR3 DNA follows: TGTGCCAGCAGGCCGGGAGGGGGCGAGACCCAGTACTTC. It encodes CASRPGGGETQYF. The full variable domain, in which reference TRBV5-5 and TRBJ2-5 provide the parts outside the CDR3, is DAGVTQSPTHLIKTRGQQVTLRCSPISGHKSVSWYQQVLGQGPQFIFQYYEKEERGRGNFPDRFSARQFPNYSSELNVNALLLGDSALYLCASRPGGGETQYFGPGTRLLVL.

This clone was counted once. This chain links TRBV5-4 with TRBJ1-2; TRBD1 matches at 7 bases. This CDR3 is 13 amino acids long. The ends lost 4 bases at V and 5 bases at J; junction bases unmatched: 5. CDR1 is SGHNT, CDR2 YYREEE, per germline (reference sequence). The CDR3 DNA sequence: TGTGCCAGCAGCCCTGGGACAGTTTATGGCTACACCTTC. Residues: CASSPGTVYGYTF.

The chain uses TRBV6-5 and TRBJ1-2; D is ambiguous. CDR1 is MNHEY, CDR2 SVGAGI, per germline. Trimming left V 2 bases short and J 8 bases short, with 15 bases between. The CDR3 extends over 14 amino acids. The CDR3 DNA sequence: TGTGCCAGCAGTTACCAGTCACAGACTGGGGGCTACACCTTC. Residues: CASSYQSQTGGYTF.

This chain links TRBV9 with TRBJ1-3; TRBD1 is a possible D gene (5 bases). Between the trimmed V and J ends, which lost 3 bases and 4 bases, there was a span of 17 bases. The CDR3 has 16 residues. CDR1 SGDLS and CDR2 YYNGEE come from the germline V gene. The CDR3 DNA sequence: TGTGCCAGCAGCGCCCGGGACGCCCGCGAAGGAAACACCATATATTTT. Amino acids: CASSARDAREGNTIYF.

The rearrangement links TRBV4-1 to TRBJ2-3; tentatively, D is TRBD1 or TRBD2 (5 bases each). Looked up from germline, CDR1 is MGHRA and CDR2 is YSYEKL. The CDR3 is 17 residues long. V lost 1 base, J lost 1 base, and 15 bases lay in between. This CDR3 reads CASSQAPRGLGTDTQYF. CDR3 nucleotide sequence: TGCGCCAGCAGCCAAGCCCCCCGGGGCCTGGGCACAGATACGCAGTATTTT.

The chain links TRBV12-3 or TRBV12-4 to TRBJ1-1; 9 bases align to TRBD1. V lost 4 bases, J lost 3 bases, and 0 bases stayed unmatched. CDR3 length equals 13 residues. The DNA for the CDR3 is TGTGCCAGCAGTTGGGACAGGGACACTGAAGCTTTCTTT. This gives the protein CASSWDRDTEAFF.

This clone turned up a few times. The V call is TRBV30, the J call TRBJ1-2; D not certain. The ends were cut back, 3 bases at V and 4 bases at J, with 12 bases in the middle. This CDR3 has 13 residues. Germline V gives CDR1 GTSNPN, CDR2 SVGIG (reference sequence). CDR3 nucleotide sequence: TGTGCCTGGAGAGAGCCCCCGGGCTATGGCTACACCTTC. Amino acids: CAWREPPGYGYTF.

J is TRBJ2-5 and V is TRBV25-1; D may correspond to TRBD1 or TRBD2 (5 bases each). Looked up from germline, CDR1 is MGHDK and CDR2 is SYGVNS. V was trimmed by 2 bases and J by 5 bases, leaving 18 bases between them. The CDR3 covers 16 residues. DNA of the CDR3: TGTGCCAGCAGTGAAGGGACGGCGGGTCGAGTCGAGACCCAGTACTTC. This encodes CASSEGTAGRVETQYF.

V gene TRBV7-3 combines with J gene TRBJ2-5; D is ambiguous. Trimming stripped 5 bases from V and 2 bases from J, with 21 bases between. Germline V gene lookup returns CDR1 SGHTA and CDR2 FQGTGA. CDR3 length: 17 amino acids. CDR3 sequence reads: CASSPSGRIIGQETQYF. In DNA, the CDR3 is TGTGCCAGCAGCCCCTCCGGGCGGATAATAGGTCAAGAGACCCAGTACTTC.

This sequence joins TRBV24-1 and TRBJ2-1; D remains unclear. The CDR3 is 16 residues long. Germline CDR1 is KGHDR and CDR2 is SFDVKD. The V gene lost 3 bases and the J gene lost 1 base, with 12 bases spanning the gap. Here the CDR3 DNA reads TGTGCCACCAGTGATCAAGGCCCGGCTTCCTACAATGAGCAGTTCTTC. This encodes CATSDQGPASYNEQFF.

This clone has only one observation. CDR3 residues: CASSLARTGVGQPQHF. The DNA of the CDR3 is TGTGCCAGCAGTTTAGCCCGGACAGGGGTCGGTCAGCCCCAGCATTTT. V is TRBV27 and J is TRBJ1-5; 9 positions match TRBD1. The CDR3 is 16 amino acids. Germline CDR1 MNHEY, CDR2 SMNVEV (reference sequence). Trimming at V came to 2 bases and at J to 6 bases, leaving 8 bases not matched to a gene.

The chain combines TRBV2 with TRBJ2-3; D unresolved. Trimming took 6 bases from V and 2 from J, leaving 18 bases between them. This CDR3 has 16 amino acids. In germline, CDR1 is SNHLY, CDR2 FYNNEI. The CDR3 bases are TGTGCCAGCAGCGCTCGTCCGGCAGCCGACACAGATACGCAGTATTTT. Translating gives CASSARPAADTDTQYF.

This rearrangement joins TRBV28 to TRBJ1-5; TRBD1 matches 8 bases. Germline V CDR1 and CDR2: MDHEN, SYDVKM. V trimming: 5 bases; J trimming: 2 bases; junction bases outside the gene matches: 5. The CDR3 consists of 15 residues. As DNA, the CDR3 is TGTGCCAGCAGTGACAGGGGATCGGGCAATCAGCCCCAGCATTTT. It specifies CASSDRGSGNQPQHF. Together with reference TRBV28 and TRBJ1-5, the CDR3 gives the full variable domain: DVKVTQSSRYLVKRTGEKVFLECVQDMDHENMFWYRQDPGLGLRLIYFSYDVKMKEKGDIPEGYSVSREKKERFSLILESASTNQTSMYLCASSDRGSGNQPQHFGDGTRLSIL.

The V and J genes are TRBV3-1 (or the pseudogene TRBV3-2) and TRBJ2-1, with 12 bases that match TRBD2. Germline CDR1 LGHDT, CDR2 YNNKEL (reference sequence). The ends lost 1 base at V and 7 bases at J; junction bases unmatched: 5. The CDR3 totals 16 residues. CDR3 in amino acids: CASSQGLAGVGNEQFF. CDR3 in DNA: TGTGCCAGCAGCCAAGGACTAGCGGGGGTAGGGAATGAGCAGTTCTTC.

CDR3 in DNA: TGTGCCACCAGCATAACGGGGCGCACAGATACGCAGTATTTT. It specifies CATSITGRTDTQYF. V and J are TRBV15 and TRBJ2-3, with D possibly called TRBD1 or TRBD2 (5 bases each). Trimming stripped 4 bases from V and 1 base from J, with 9 bases between. This CDR3 region has 14 residues. Germline CDR1 is LNHNV and CDR2 is YYDKDF (reference sequence).

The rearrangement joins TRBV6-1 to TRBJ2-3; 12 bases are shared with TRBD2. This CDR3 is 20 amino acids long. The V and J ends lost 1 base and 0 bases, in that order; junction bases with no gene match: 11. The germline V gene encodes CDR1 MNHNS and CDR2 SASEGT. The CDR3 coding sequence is TGTGCCAGCAGTGAAGGGGCTAGCGGGGGGGCCTTCTTTAGCACAGATACGCAGTATTTT. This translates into CASSEGASGGAFFSTDTQYF.

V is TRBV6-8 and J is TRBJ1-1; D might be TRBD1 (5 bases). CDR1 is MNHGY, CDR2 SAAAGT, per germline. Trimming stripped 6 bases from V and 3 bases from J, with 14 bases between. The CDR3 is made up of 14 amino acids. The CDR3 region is CASSVGGGDTEAFF. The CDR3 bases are TGTGCCAGCAGCGTAGGCGGGGGGGACACTGAAGCTTTCTTT.

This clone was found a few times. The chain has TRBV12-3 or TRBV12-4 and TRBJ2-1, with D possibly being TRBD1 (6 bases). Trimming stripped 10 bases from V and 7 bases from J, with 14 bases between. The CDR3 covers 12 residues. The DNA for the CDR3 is TGTGCCACCTCCCCCCAGGGGAATGAGCAGTTCTTC. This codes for CATSPQGNEQFF.

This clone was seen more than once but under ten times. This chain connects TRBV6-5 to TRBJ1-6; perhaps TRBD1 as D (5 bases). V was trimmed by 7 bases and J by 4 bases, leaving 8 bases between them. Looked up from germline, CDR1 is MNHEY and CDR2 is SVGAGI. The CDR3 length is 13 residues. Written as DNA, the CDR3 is TGTGCCAGCAAGAGGGGTTATAATTCACCCCTCCACTTT. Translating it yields CASKRGYNSPLHF.

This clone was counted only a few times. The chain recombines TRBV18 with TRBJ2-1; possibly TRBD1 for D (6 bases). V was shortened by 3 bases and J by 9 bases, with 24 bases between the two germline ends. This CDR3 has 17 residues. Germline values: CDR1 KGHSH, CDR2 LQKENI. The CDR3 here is CASSPLDRPTAGSEQFF. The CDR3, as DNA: TGTGCCAGCTCACCCTTAGACAGGCCGACCGCTGGGAGTGAGCAGTTCTTC.

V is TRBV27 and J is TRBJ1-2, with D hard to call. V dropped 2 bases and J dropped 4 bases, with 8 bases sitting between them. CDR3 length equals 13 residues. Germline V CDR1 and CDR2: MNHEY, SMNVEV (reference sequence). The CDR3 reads CASSLGPFYGYTF. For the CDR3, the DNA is TGTGCCAGCAGTTTAGGCCCTTTCTATGGCTACACCTTC.

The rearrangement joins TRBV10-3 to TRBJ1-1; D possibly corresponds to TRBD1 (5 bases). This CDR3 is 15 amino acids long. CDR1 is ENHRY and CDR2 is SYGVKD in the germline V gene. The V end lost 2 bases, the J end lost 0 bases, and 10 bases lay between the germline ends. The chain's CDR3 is CAISETQDLNTEAFF. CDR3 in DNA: TGTGCCATCAGTGAGACACAGGATTTGAACACTGAAGCTTTCTTT.

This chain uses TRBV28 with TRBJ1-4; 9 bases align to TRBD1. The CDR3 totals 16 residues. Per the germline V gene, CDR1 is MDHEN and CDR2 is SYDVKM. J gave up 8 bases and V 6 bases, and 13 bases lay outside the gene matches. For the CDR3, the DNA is TGTGCCAGCAGACCCCAACCGGGACAGGGTAACGAAAAACTGTTTTTT. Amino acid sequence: CASRPQPGQGNEKLFF.

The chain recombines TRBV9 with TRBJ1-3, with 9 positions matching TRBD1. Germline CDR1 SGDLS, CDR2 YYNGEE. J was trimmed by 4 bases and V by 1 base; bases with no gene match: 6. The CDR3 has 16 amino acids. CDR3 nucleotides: TGTGCCAGCAGCGTAAAACAGACAGGGGGAGGAAACACCATATATTTT. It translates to CASSVKQTGGGNTIYF.

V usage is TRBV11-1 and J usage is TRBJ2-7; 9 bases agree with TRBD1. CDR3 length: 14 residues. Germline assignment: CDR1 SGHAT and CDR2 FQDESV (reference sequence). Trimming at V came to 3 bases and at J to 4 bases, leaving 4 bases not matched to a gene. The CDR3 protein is CASSLDRGAYEQYF. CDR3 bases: TGTGCCAGCAGCTTGGACAGGGGAGCATACGAGCAGTACTTC.